This T cell receptor (beta chain) was identified during a study of blood T cell repertoires in COVID-19. Generated by immunoSEQ multiplex PCR, the TCRdb table keeps only in-frame clones and is missing some. Here the sample spans over 50,000 clones, approximately 82% being singletons. Unmatched junction bases numbered 11, after V lost 0 bases and J lost 9 bases. Germline assignment: CDR1 SGHNT and CDR2 YENEEA. CDR3 length equals 17 residues. The gene calls are TRBV11-3 and TRBJ2-1; 10 bases are a match to TRBD2. The receptor's source is a human donor in a cohort sampled during active COVID-19. The specimen was peripheral blood. The CDR3 DNA sequence: TGTGCCAGCAGCTTAGATCAATCCAGCGGGGGGGACAGTGAGCAGTTCTTC. This gives the protein CASSLDQSSGGDSEQFF.